These T cell receptor beta chains were read from a single sample in a study of blood T cell repertoires in COVID-19. Using immunoSEQ multiplex PCR, the repertoire was profiled, and TCRdb retains in-frame clones only, with some absent. The sample holds about 150,000 clones; around four fifths are singletons and the top ten take less than 4.5%. Sequencing was done on a sample of peripheral blood. Receptors were obtained from an elderly woman with acute or convalescent COVID-19. Each CDR3 is given with its conserved first and last residue. The D gene is left open where the match is weak. The size entry is marked missing in some rows and otherwise reads once, few, many or a size class.

j_call	d_call	v_call	clone_size	cdr3_nt	cdr3_aa
TRBJ1-6	-	TRBV7-8	-	TGTGCCAGCAGCCACAGACAAAGCTCCTATAATTCACCCCTCCACTTT	CASSHRQSSYNSPLHF
TRBJ1-2	-	TRBV27	-	TGTGCCAGCAGGCTCCTGGGGGGATCCTATGGCTACACCTTC	CASRLLGGSYGYTF
TRBJ1-5	-	TRBV18	few	TGTGCCAGCTCACCAGGTTATGGGGGCAACATAGCAAATCAGCCCCAGCATTTT	CASSPGYGGNIANQPQHF
TRBJ2-1	TRBD1	TRBV15	-	TGTGCCACCAGCAGAGATCGGGGACAGCAAAACAATGAGCAGTTCTTC	CATSRDRGQQNNEQFF
TRBJ2-2	-	TRBV6-2/TRBV6-3	-	TGTGCCAGCAGTTACTCTTTCGGGGTGGTCGGGGAGCTGTTTTTT	CASSYSFGVVGELFF
TRBJ2-3	TRBD2	TRBV30	once	TGTGCCTGGGGGACCGGACTAGCGGGGGGAATGAGCACAGATACGCAGTATTTT	CAWGTGLAGGMSTDTQYF
TRBJ1-1	-	TRBV14	once	TGTGCCAGCAGCCAAGATCCCGGCAGGGTCAACACTGAAGCTTTCTTT	CASSQDPGRVNTEAFF
TRBJ2-2	TRBD2	TRBV7-3	-	TGTGCCAGCAGCTTAAAGACTAGCAGCACCGGGGAGCTGTTTTTT	CASSLKTSSTGELFF
TRBJ2-2	TRBD2	TRBV3-1/TRBV3-2	-	TGTGCCAGCAGCGGCGGGAGGGAAAAGCTGTTTTTT	CASSGGREKLFF
TRBJ1-3	-	TRBV19	-	TGTGCCAGCGGGGGACTCGTGGGAAACACCATATATTTT	CASGGLVGNTIYF
TRBJ1-1	TRBD1	TRBV5-6	-	TGTGCCAGCAGCCCGTGGGACAGAAGCTACAACACTGAAGCTTTCTTT	CASSPWDRSYNTEAFF
TRBJ2-6	-	TRBV6-2/TRBV6-3	-	TGTGCCAGCAGTTTCAGGGCTGGGGCCAACGTCCTGACTTTC	CASSFRAGANVLTF
TRBJ2-7	-	TRBV6-5	once	TGTGCCACCCACGTTCTCATAGCTGACTACGAGCAGTACTTC	CATHVLIADYEQYF
TRBJ2-1	TRBD2	TRBV6-5	-	TGTGCCAGCAGTTCCCCCCGGGAGGGGGGTAGCAATGAGCAGTTCTTC	CASSSPREGGSNEQFF
TRBJ2-1	TRBD2	TRBV3-1/TRBV3-2	-	TGTGCCAGCAGCCAAGGGAGGGGACTAGCACTTGAGCAGTTCTTC	CASSQGRGLALEQFF
TRBJ2-1	TRBD2	TRBV18	few	TGTGCCAGCTCACCGCTTGGACTAGCGGGATCCTACAATGAGCAGTTCTTC	CASSPLGLAGSYNEQFF
TRBJ2-1	-	TRBV30	-	TGTGCCTGGACTCCGGCAGGGCGCCACAATGAGCAGTTCTTC	CAWTPAGRHNEQFF
TRBJ2-4	-	TRBV6-1	once	TGTGCCAGCAGTGAAGACCCGCGGACAGTAGCCAAAAACATTCAGTACTTC	CASSEDPRTVAKNIQYF
TRBJ2-1	TRBD2	TRBV29-1	-	TGCAGCGTCGGGAGGTCAAGGGGCAATGAGCAGTTCTTC	CSVGRSRGNEQFF
TRBJ1-1	-	TRBV5-1	-	TGCGCCAGCAGCTTGGGTCGGAACACTGAAGCTTTCTTT	CASSLGRNTEAFF
TRBJ2-1	-	TRBV6-1	-	TGTGCCAGCAGTGAAGAGGGGCGCTCGTTCTTC	CASSEEGRSFF
TRBJ1-2	-	TRBV19	-	TGTGCCAGTAGTATAGGGCGGGGGCGCGGGATCTATGGCTACACCTTC	CASSIGRGRGIYGYTF
TRBJ1-2	-	TRBV19	-	TGTGCCAGTAGTACCCTACGACAGGATTCTAACTATGGCTACACCTTC	CASSTLRQDSNYGYTF
TRBJ2-7	-	TRBV5-5	-	TGTGCCAGCAGCTTTAGCCCTGACAGGTTCTCCTACGAGCAGTACTTC	CASSFSPDRFSYEQYF
TRBJ1-5	-	TRBV30	few	TGTGCCTGGAGTGTCCAGGAGGGACAGCCCCAGCATTTT	CAWSVQEGQPQHF
TRBJ1-2	-	TRBV7-9	-	TGTGCCAGCAGCTTAGCAAACGGGGAAGGCTACACCTTC	CASSLANGEGYTF
TRBJ2-7	TRBD1	TRBV2	few	TGTGCCAGCAGTGAACGACCGACAGGGTCGGAGGTGCAGTACTTC	CASSERPTGSEVQYF
TRBJ2-5	TRBD2	TRBV6-6	once	TGTGCCAGTACCGGGACTAGCGGGGGGGCTTGGGAGACCCAGTACTTC	CASTGTSGGAWETQYF
TRBJ1-2	-	TRBV30	-	TGTGCATGGGACCAAATGGAGGGCTACACCTTC	CAWDQMEGYTF
TRBJ2-6	-	TRBV19	-	TGTGCCAGTAGTATAGAGGGACAAAACCGTGGGATCGCTGGGGCCAACGTCCTGACTTTC	CASSIEGQNRGIAGANVLTF
TRBJ1-1	-	TRBV7-9	-	TGTGCCAGCAGCTCTAGCTTAGGTGCTGAAGCTTTCTTT	CASSSSLGAEAFF
TRBJ1-1	-	TRBV6-5	-	TGTGCCAGTATGGGGCAATCGGGCACTGAAGCTTTCTTT	CASMGQSGTEAFF
TRBJ1-1	-	TRBV19	-	TGTGCCAGTAGTAGCATCCAGGGGCTCAACACTGAAGCTTTCTTT	CASSSIQGLNTEAFF
TRBJ2-2	-	TRBV6-5	once	TGTGCCAGCAGCCTACGTTCGAACACCGGGGAGCTGTTTTTT	CASSLRSNTGELFF
TRBJ2-7	TRBD1	TRBV6-5	-	TGTGCCAGCAGTTACAGGGGGACAGTCTCCTACGAGCAGTACTTC	CASSYRGTVSYEQYF
TRBJ1-5	-	TRBV12-3/TRBV12-4	-	TGTGCCAGCAGATCAGGGTTTCAGCCCCAGCATTTT	CASRSGFQPQHF
TRBJ2-5	-	TRBV7-9	-	TGTGCCAGCAGCTTAGAGGGGGGGGAGACCCAGTACTTC	CASSLEGGETQYF
TRBJ2-3	TRBD2	TRBV4-3	once	TGCGCCAGCAGCCAAACTAGCGGGCCAAGCACAGATACGCAGTATTTT	CASSQTSGPSTDTQYF
TRBJ1-2	TRBD1	TRBV7-9	-	TGTGCCAGCAGCTTTAACCCGGGACAGGGAAGCCATGGCTACACCTTC	CASSFNPGQGSHGYTF
TRBJ1-2	-	TRBV12-3/TRBV12-4	-	TGTGCCAGCAGTGGGCGGGGGTTCTATGGCTACACCTTC	CASSGRGFYGYTF
TRBJ1-2	TRBD1	TRBV7-6	few	TGTGCCAGCAGCTTAACGGGACAGGGGGTAGATGGCTACACCTTC	CASSLTGQGVDGYTF
TRBJ1-4	-	TRBV10-3	once	TGTGCCAGTTCTCTAACTAATGAAAAACTGTTTTTT	CASSLTNEKLFF
TRBJ2-3	-	TRBV5-8	-	TGTGCCAGCAGCTCTCTAGGAAGGGATACGCAGTATTTT	CASSSLGRDTQYF
TRBJ1-5	-	TRBV7-6	-	TGTGCCAGCAGCTTGGACAGCGGACAGCCCCAGCATTTT	CASSLDSGQPQHF
TRBJ2-5	TRBD1	TRBV5-1	-	TGCGCCAGCACCACCGGACAGGGCCAAGAGACCCAGTACTTC	CASTTGQGQETQYF
TRBJ2-3	-	TRBV5-5	-	TGTGCCAGCAGCTTTCTTAGGACAGCAGATACGCAGTATTTT	CASSFLRTADTQYF
TRBJ1-5	-	TRBV6-6	-	TGTGCCAGCAGTTACTCAGGGGTCAGCAATCAGCCCCAGCATTTT	CASSYSGVSNQPQHF
TRBJ1-1	TRBD1	TRBV6-4	-	TGTGCCAGCAGGGGGGACAGGAGTGAAGCTTTCTTT	CASRGDRSEAFF
TRBJ2-1	TRBD2	TRBV5-4	-	TGTGCCAGCAGCAAGGATAGACTAGCGGGATTCAATGAGCAGTTCTTC	CASSKDRLAGFNEQFF
TRBJ1-5	-	TRBV3-1/TRBV3-2	-	TGTGCCAGCAGCCGGGGGGGTCAACAGCCCCAGCATTTT	CASSRGGQQPQHF
TRBJ1-1	-	TRBV19	-	TGTGCCAGTCAGCGAAACATGAACACTGAAGCTTTCTTT	CASQRNMNTEAFF
TRBJ2-7	-	TRBV21-1	-	TGTGCCAGCAGCAAAGCCACAGTTCAGGGGACCTCCTACGAGCAGTACTTC	CASSKATVQGTSYEQYF
TRBJ2-2	-	TRBV30	few	TGTGCCTGGAGAGGAACAGGTGGTACCGGGGAGCTGTTTTTT	CAWRGTGGTGELFF
TRBJ1-1	-	TRBV18	-	TGTGCCAGCTCACCGATCCGGGATTACACTGAAGCTTTCTTT	CASSPIRDYTEAFF
TRBJ1-1	TRBD1	TRBV19	-	TGTGCCAGTAGTACGAGGACAGGCCTGAACACTGAAGCTTTCTTT	CASSTRTGLNTEAFF
TRBJ2-2	TRBD2	TRBV5-1	-	TGCGCCAGCAGCTTGAAATCAGGTAGCGGGAAAGGGGAGCTGTTTTTT	CASSLKSGSGKGELFF